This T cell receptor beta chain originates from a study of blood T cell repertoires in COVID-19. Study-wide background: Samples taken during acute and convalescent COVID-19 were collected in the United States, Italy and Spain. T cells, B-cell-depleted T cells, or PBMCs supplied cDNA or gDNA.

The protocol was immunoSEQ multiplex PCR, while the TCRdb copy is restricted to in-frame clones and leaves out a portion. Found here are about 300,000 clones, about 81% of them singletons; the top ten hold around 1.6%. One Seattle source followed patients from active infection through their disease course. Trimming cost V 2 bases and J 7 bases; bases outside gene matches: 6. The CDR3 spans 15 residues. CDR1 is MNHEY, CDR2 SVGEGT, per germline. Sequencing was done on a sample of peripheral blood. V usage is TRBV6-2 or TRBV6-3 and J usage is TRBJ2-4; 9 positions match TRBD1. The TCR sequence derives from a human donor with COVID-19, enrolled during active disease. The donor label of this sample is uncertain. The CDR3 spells CASSYDRGWRNIQYF. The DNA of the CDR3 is TGTGCCAGCAGTTACGACAGGGGGTGGCGGAACATTCAGTACTTC.